This T cell receptor beta chain was sequenced during a study of T cell responses to AZD1222 COVID-19 vaccine. Study-level findings and limits: Sampled repertoires all dated from after the peak T cell response.

With respect to this clone: The antigen is unknown.

The CDR3 has 15 residues. In germline, CDR1 is MNHEY, CDR2 SVGAGI. With 7 bases removed from V and 0 bases from J, the gap between germline ends came to 15 bases. Measured with immunoSEQ multiplex PCR; TCRdb has only the in-frame clones, and not every one. The repertoire holds some 150,000 clones, with 94% as singletons. This clonotype originated in an adult in good health. The sequencing used peripheral blood, collected on day 0 of AZD1222 vaccination. The chain recombines TRBV6-5 with TRBJ1-1, with D maybe TRBD1 (5 bases). The CDR3 DNA sequence: TGTGCCAGCACCATAACTCGACAGATGAACACTGAAGCTTTCTTT. Protein sequence: CASTITRQMNTEAFF.